The present TCR beta chain was sequenced within a study of cytomegalovirus exposure and HLA in healthy donors. V was cut by 1 base and J by 0 bases, with 7 bases left in between. The CDR3 has 14 amino acids. Germline loops: CDR1 SGHDT, CDR2 YYEEEE. It was with 60 Vbeta and 13 Jbeta primers that the PCR ran. The repertoire was sequenced with immunoSEQ multiplex PCR; TCRdb's copy has only in-frame clones and lacks some. The data hold roughly 190,000 clones, with about nine tenths observed a single time. This clonotype was sampled from a boy aged 2-9 years in good health and CMV-seronegative. Sequences were obtained from PBMCs. The chain uses TRBV5-6 and TRBJ2-5, with unresolved D. The CDR3, as DNA: TGTGCCAGCAGCTTGCGGAGTTACCAAGAGACCCAGTACTTC. It specifies CASSLRSYQETQYF.